The source of this T cell receptor beta chain is a study of blood T cell repertoires in COVID-19. Participant age was roughly 18 to 90 years, and participants resided in about 25 US areas. Clinical history reported by participants formed the basis on which cohorts were assigned. The assay was immunoSEQ multiplex PCR, and TCRdb's table has in-frame clones only and misses some. The sample holds hundreds of thousands of clones, roughly 91% seen once. The sample consisted of PBMCs or T cells enriched from blood (not recorded which). This clonotype was sampled from a woman in her fifties or sixties who had been exposed to COVID-19.

The CDR3 bases are TGTGCCAGCAGTGATCAGACAGGGCATCCTGGGCAGTTCTTC. It translates to CASSDQTGHPGQFF. J is TRBJ2-1 and V is TRBV2; 7 nucleotides line up with TRBD1. The germline V gene has CDR1 SNHLY and CDR2 FYNNEI. V was clipped by 3 bases and J by 12 bases; unmatched bases: 11. The CDR3 is 14 residues long.